Each of the 13 T cell receptor beta chains below was sequenced from the same sample in a study of T-cell memory formation after mild COVID-19. TCRdb redid the calling of the 5' RACE reads with MiXCR, one entry per CDR3 protein. The sample consists of roughly 300,000 distinct CDR3 sequences, under 20% of them appearing once. The sequencing input was PBMCs or a T cell subset sorted from them (not recorded which). All receptors come from a man aged 18 to 35 who had mild COVID-19 (a few samples of this study predate the infection). Cell type and time point are not known.

J is TRBJ2-3 and V is TRBV10-3, with a tentative D call TRBD1 (6 bases). Germline CDR1 and CDR2: ENHRY and SYGVKD. The CDR3 runs to 13 residues. The germline V and J ends were trimmed by 7 bases and 5 bases, with 13 bases remaining between them. The CDR3 reads CAIMAGAGDTQYF. CDR3 DNA sequence: TGTGCCATCATGGCAGGGGCTGGAGATACGCAGTATTTT.

In this sample, this clonotype turned up a few times. The chain combines TRBV6-5 with TRBJ1-2; D uncertain. The CDR3 loop spans 11 amino acids. Germline assignment: CDR1 MNHEY and CDR2 SVGAGI. V was pared by 6 bases and J by 5 bases, with 7 bases between. CDR3 amino acids: CASRASYGYTF. DNA of the CDR3: TGTGCCAGCAGGGCCAGTTATGGCTACACCTTC.

DNA for the CDR3: TGTGCCATCAGTGGAGTAAGGGACAGTAAATCTGAAGCTTTCTTT. Residues: CAISGVRDSKSEAFF. The chain employs TRBV10-3 and TRBJ1-1; 7 nucleotides align to TRBD1. Germline CDR1 reads ENHRY; CDR2 reads SYGVKD. V shed 4 bases and J 6 bases; nucleotides not matched to a gene: 11. This CDR3 contains 15 residues.

This clonotype was seen a handful of times. The rearrangement links TRBV6-2 or TRBV6-3 to TRBJ2-3; D ambiguous. V was clipped by 2 bases and J by 0 bases, with 9 bases between them. The CDR3 is 15 residues long. The germline V gene encodes CDR1 MNHEY and CDR2 SVGEGT. CDR3 sequence reads: CASSYQDGSTDTQYF. The CDR3 DNA is TGTGCCAGCAGTTACCAAGACGGTAGCACAGATACGCAGTATTTT.

The chain couples TRBV28 to TRBJ2-5; TRBD1 aligns across 7 bases. Germline V gene sequence: CDR1 MDHEN, CDR2 SYDVKM. V trimming: 4 bases; J trimming: 3 bases; junction bases outside the gene matches: 2. The CDR3 is made up of 13 amino acids. CDR3 DNA sequence: TGTGCCAGCAGTTCCGGACAGGAAGAGACCCAGTACTTC. This encodes CASSSGQEETQYF.

This chain uses TRBV3-1 with TRBJ1-6; D gene uncertain. Germline V gene lookup returns CDR1 LGHDT and CDR2 YNNKEL (reference sequence). The CDR3 runs 13 residues. V shed 5 bases and J shed 6 bases, with 8 bases lying between them. CDR3 sequence reads: CASSSGTNSPLHF. CDR3 coding DNA: TGTGCCAGCAGCTCAGGTACTAATTCACCCCTCCACTTT.

CDR3 coding DNA: TGTGCCAGCAGCGTAGTCCACAACACTGAAGCTTTCTTT. Its protein is CASSVVHNTEAFF. V usage is TRBV9 and J usage is TRBJ1-1; D is uncertain. The germline CDR1 and CDR2 sequences are SGDLS and YYNGEE. The length of the CDR3 is 13 residues. Trimming cost V 0 bases and J 2 bases, with 5 bases left between them. The full variable domain, rest sourced from reference TRBV9 and TRBJ1-1, is DSGVTQTPKHLITATGQRVTLRCSPRSGDLSVYWYQQSLDQGLQFLIQYYNGEERAKGNILERFSAQQFPDLHSELNLSSLELGDSALYFCASSVVHNTEAFFGQGTRLTVV.

The CDR3 protein is CASSWLAGVETQYF. In nucleotides, the CDR3 is TGTGCCAGCAGTTGGCTAGCGGGGGTGGAGACCCAGTACTTC. The chain couples TRBV12-3 or TRBV12-4 to TRBJ2-5; 10 bases align to TRBD2. Trimming took 4 bases from V and 5 from J; bases not matched to a gene: 4. The CDR3 has 14 amino acids.

CDR3 coding DNA: TGTGCCAGCAGTTCCCGACAGGCGACCCCCCCTGAAGCTTTCTTT. Translation: CASSSRQATPPEAFF. This chain joins TRBV12-3 or TRBV12-4 and TRBJ1-1; maybe TRBD1 (6 bases). The CDR3 consists of 15 residues. V lost 4 bases to trimming and J lost 6 bases, with 18 bases between them.

The chain links TRBV5-1 to TRBJ2-5, with 7 bases aligning to TRBD1. V shed 4 bases, J shed 2 bases, and the junction held 2 bases outside the gene matches. The CDR3 is 13 amino acids. Germline V gene sequence: CDR1 SGHRS, CDR2 YFSETQ. CDR3 protein: CASSTGQQETQYF. CDR3 bases: TGCGCCAGCAGCACGGGACAGCAAGAGACCCAGTACTTC.

This clonotype was seen only a few times. The chain employs TRBV7-3 and TRBJ2-1, with TRBD2 matching 9 bases. The CDR3 is made up of 15 amino acids. The germline V gene encodes CDR1 SGHTA and CDR2 FQGTGA. V was clipped by 1 base and J by 8 bases; unmatched bases: 6. CDR3 in DNA: TGTGCCAGCAGCTTAATGGCTAGCGGGGTCGATGAGCAGTTCTTC. Translating gives CASSLMASGVDEQFF. Based on the CDR3 plus reference TRBV7-3 and TRBJ2-1, the full variable domain is GAGVSQTPSNKVTEKGKYVELRCDPISGHTALYWYRQSLGQGPEFLIYFQGTGAADDSGLPNDRFFAVRPEGSVSTLKIQRTERGDSAVYLCASSLMASGVDEQFFGPGTRLTVL.

This clonotype occurred many times. V gene TRBV5-4 combines with J gene TRBJ2-7; D not resolved. The germline CDR1 and CDR2 sequences are SGHNT and YYREEE (reference sequence). The CDR3 spans 13 residues. The V and J ends lost 3 bases and 3 bases respectively, with 10 bases between them. CDR3 in DNA: TGTGCCAGCAGCTCTGAGGCTAGCTACGAGCAGTACGTC. Amino acid sequence: CASSSEASYEQYV.

This chain uses TRBV5-5 with TRBJ1-2; unclear D gene. CDR1 and CDR2 from the germline V gene are SGHKS and YYEKEE (reference sequence). The CDR3 contains 14 residues. V lost 0 bases to trimming and J lost 6 bases, with 12 bases between them. In DNA form, the CDR3 reads TGTGCCAGCAGCTTGGCGTGGACCTCTGATGGCTACACCTTC. Translating gives CASSLAWTSDGYTF.